Reported below is one TCR beta chain. This CDR3 has 13 amino acids. V dropped 1 base and J dropped 7 bases, with 10 bases sitting between them. Germline loops: CDR1 LGHNA, CDR2 YNFKEQ. Authors' analysis steps: Counts of nucleated cells, estimated from reference gene primer amplification, were obtained. Clones were sequenced by immunoSEQ multiplex PCR, and TCRdb holds only the in-frame ones, with some missing. V and J calls plus clone size are reproduced from that table; the DNA served to infer D and trimming. The sample contains roughly 240,000 clones, approximately 85% of which appear only once. This sample is part of a study of blood T cell repertoires in COVID-19. Overall study context: Both acute and convalescent COVID-19 samples were obtained from the United States, Italy and Spain.

Seattle's cohort entered during active infection and was followed longitudinally. The sequenced sample was peripheral blood. This clonotype was sampled from a man between 50 and 59 years old with COVID-19, enrolled during active disease. The chain links TRBV4-2 to TRBJ1-2; D unresolved. The CDR3 loop is CASSQVGDRGYTF. DNA for the CDR3: TGTGCCAGCAGCCAAGTCGGGGATCGTGGCTACACCTTC.